This T cell receptor (beta chain) was captured in a study of T cell repertoires in cytomegalovirus infection. The wider study: An indication of both CMV infection and matching HLA type came from public TCR beta signatures.

To note about this clonotype: The antigen is undetermined.

General observations from the study: Carriers of CMV and the relevant HLA type were discriminated by public TCR beta frequency. The response measured ex vivo was dominated by TCR beta clonotypes (HLA-C-restricted and CMV-specific).

Via MiXCR, TCRdb re-called the reads, giving one row per CDR3 protein. The profile shows 200,000 to 250,000 distinct CDR3 sequences, under 25% of them singletons. Sequencing was performed on CD8+ T cells from PBMCs. This receptor was obtained from a human donor in good health (CMV status not recorded). Some clones in this sample may be carry-over from other donors' samples.

CDR3 nucleotides: TGTGCCAGCAGGGCCCGACAGGGAGCCGGGGAGCTGTTTTTT. Its translation is CASRARQGAGELFF. The chain joins TRBV28 to TRBJ2-2; 7 bases are shared with TRBD1. The junction had 7 bases not matched to a gene; V was cut back by 6 bases and J by 6 bases. The CDR3 contains 14 residues. CDR1 and CDR2 from the germline V gene are MDHEN and SYDVKM.